This T cell receptor (beta chain) was profiled in a study of T cell clonotyping in hematopoietic cell transplantation. Study findings and constraints: Graft donor and pretransplant recipient Inverse Simpson Index values predicted broader posttransplant TCR diversity.

Profiled with immunoSEQ multiplex PCR; TCRdb holds only in-frame clones, not every one. The data hold approximately 70,000 clones, with about 93% observed a single time. V trimming: 3 bases; J trimming: 3 bases; junction bases outside the gene matches: 3. This CDR3 spans 14 amino acids. Germline V gene lookup returns CDR1 MNHNS and CDR2 SASEGT. For this clone: Its antigen is still unknown.

The gene calls are TRBV6-1 and TRBJ2-7, with 9 bases aligning to TRBD1. This receptor was obtained from a man aged 45-65 years in good health. Some clones in this sample may be carry-over from other donors' samples. The specimen sequenced was peripheral blood mononuclear cells. The CDR3 nucleotides are TGTGCCAGCAGTGAGGGACAGGGTAGCTACGAGCAGTACTTC. This gives the protein CASSEGQGSYEQYF.